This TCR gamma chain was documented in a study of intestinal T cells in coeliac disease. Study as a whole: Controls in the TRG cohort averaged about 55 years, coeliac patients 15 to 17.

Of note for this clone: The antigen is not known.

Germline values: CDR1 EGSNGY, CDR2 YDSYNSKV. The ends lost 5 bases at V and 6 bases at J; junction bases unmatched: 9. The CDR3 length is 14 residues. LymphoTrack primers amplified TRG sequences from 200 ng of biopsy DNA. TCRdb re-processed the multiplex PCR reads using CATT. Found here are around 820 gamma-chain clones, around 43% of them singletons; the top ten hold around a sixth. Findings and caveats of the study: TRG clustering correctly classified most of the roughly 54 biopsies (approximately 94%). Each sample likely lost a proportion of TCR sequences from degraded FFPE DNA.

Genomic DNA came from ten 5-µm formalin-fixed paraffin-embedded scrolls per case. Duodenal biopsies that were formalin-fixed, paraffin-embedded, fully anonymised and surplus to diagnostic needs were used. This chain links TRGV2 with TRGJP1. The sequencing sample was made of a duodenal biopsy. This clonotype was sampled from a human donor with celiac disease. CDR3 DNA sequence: TGTGCCACCTGGGGACGGGCCCCTGGTTGGTTCAAGATATTT. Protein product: CATWGRAPGWFKIF.